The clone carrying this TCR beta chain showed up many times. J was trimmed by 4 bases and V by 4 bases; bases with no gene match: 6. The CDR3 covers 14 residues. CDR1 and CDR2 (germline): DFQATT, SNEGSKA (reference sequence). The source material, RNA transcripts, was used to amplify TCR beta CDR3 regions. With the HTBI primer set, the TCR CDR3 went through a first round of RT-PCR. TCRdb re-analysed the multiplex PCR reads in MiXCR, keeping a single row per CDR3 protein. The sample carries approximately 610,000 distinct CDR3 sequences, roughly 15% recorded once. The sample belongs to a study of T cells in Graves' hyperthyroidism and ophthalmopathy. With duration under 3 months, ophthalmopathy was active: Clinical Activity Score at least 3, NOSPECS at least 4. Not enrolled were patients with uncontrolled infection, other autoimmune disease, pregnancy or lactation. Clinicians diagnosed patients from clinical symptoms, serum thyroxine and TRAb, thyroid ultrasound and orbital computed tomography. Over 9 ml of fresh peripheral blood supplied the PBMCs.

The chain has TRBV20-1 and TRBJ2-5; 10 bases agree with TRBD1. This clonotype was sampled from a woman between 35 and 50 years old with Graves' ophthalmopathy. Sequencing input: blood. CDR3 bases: TGCAGTGCTAACGACAGGGGGCTTGGAGAGACCCAGTACTTC. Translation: CSANDRGLGETQYF.